What follows are 17 T cell receptor beta chains derived from one specimen sequenced in a study of T cell changes during pregnancy in multiple sclerosis. Libraries were prepared by immunoSEQ multiplex PCR; TCRdb keeps only in-frame clonotypes and omits some of them. The table lists tens of thousands of clones, more than 80% of them singletons. Specimen: peripheral blood, collected in the second trimester of pregnancy. Source of these receptors: a female donor with multiple sclerosis, enrolled in a pregnancy study.

The chain combines TRBV5-6 with TRBJ2-7; D gene unclear. V was trimmed by 1 base and J by 7 bases, leaving 12 bases between them. The CDR3 covers 13 residues. The germline gives CDR1 SGHDT, CDR2 YYEEEE. The DNA for the CDR3 is TGTGCCAGCAGCTTGAGACCTATCGGGGAGCAGTACTTC. It translates to CASSLRPIGEQYF.

The chain combines TRBV7-2 with TRBJ2-1; a possible D gene is TRBD1 (6 bases). V lost 0 bases to trimming and J lost 0 bases, with 6 bases between them. From germline, CDR1 is SGHTA and CDR2 FQGNSA. The CDR3 is 15 residues long. The CDR3 protein is CASSLATGSYNEQFF. In DNA, the CDR3 is TGTGCCAGCAGCTTAGCGACAGGCTCCTACAATGAGCAGTTCTTC.

V and J are TRBV7-3 and TRBJ2-3; 9 positions match TRBD1. Germline-derived CDR1 and CDR2 are SGHTA and FQGTGA. V lost 5 bases and J lost 0; bases outside the gene matches: 6. CDR3 size: 16 residues. The CDR3 sequence: CASSQQGAASTDTQYF. The CDR3 DNA reads as TGTGCCAGCAGCCAACAGGGGGCGGCCAGCACAGATACGCAGTATTTT. Full variable domain (outside the CDR3, taken from reference TRBV7-3 and TRBJ2-3): GAGVSQTPSNKVTEKGKYVELRCDPISGHTALYWYRQSLGQGPEFLIYFQGTGAADDSGLPNDRFFAVRPEGSVSTLKIQRTERGDSAVYLCASSQQGAASTDTQYFGPGTRLTVL.

The chain recombines TRBV6-5 with TRBJ1-5; TRBD1 matches 7 bases. The CDR3 has 13 residues. CDR1 and CDR2 from the germline V gene are MNHEY and SVGAGI. J was trimmed by 5 bases and V by 5 bases; bases with no gene match: 3. CDR3 coding DNA: TGTGCCAGCAGTCCCAGGGGGGATCAGCCCCAGCATTTT. Protein: CASSPRGDQPQHF.

This clone was picked up one time. The chain combines TRBV7-9 with TRBJ1-2, with D unresolved. The CDR3 has 14 residues. The V and J ends lost 5 bases and 0 bases respectively, with 10 bases between them. Germline V gene lookup returns CDR1 SEHNR and CDR2 FQNEAQ (reference sequence). DNA for the CDR3: TGTGCCAGCAGCCAGACACTCCCTAACTATGGCTACACCTTC. The encoded protein is CASSQTLPNYGYTF.

Notes on this clone: One junction end does not reproduce the germline sequence, and a read error may be involved. The CDR3: CASRAGSDRVF. The CDR3 DNA sequence: TGCGCCAGCAGGGCAGGTAGCGATCGGGTCTTC. The gene calls are TRBV10-1 and TRBJ2-1, with D maybe TRBD2 (5 bases). This CDR3 is built from 11 residues. Germline V gene data show CDR1 as WNHNN and CDR2 as SYGVQD (reference sequence).

The chain links TRBV7-2 to TRBJ1-2; 8 bases align to TRBD1. The J segment lost 4 bases and the V segment lost 2 bases, leaving 6 bases of the junction unmatched. The germline CDR1 and CDR2 sequences are SGHTA and FQGNSA. The CDR3 is 15 residues long. The CDR3 sequence is CASSLSTGGIYGYTF. CDR3 DNA: TGTGCCAGCAGCTTATCCACAGGGGGGATCTATGGCTACACCTTC.

The V and J genes are TRBV10-3 and TRBJ1-4; 11 bases match TRBD1. The CDR3 loop spans 17 amino acids. V lost 3 bases to trimming and J lost 7 bases; unmatched junction nucleotides: 10. Germline V gives CDR1 ENHRY, CDR2 SYGVKD. The CDR3 coding sequence is TGTGCCATCAGTGAAGCCGGGACAGGGGGGCGAGGTGAAAAACTGTTTTTT. Translating it yields CAISEAGTGGRGEKLFF.

The chain is built from TRBV7-2 and TRBJ1-1; 10 nucleotides align to TRBD1. Germline V CDR1 and CDR2: SGHTA, FQGNSA. This CDR3 is built from 15 residues. After removal of 4 bases from V and 3 bases from J, the junction contained 5 bases not matched to a gene. The CDR3 sequence is CASSWDRGSHTEAFF. The CDR3 DNA sequence: TGTGCCAGCAGCTGGGACAGGGGCTCGCACACTGAAGCTTTCTTT.

The rearrangement uses TRBV5-1 and TRBJ1-2; D is ambiguous. CDR1 SGHRS and CDR2 YFSETQ come from the germline V gene. The CDR3 covers 12 residues. Trimming stripped 5 bases from V and 2 bases from J, with 7 bases between. This CDR3 reads CASRPENYGYTF. In DNA form, the CDR3 reads TGCGCCAGCAGGCCGGAGAACTATGGCTACACCTTC.

CDR3 bases: TGTGCCAGCAGCTCCGGACTAGCTCCAGATACGCAGTATTTT. It is translated as CASSSGLAPDTQYF. This rearrangement joins TRBV7-3 to TRBJ2-3, with 8 bases lining up with TRBD2. V dropped 4 bases and J dropped 4; count of bases not matched to a gene: 4. Per the germline V gene, CDR1 is SGHTA and CDR2 is FQGTGA. This CDR3 spans 14 amino acids.

The chain recombines TRBV7-2 with TRBJ2-1, with a weak D call TRBD1 (6 bases). CDR3 length: 14 residues. Deletions cut 3 bases from V and 4 bases from J, with 10 bases between. Germline V lookup: CDR1 SGHTA, CDR2 FQGNSA. The chain's CDR3 is CASSFRGEYNEQFF. Here the CDR3 DNA reads TGTGCCAGCAGCTTCAGGGGAGAATACAATGAGCAGTTCTTC.

About this clone: At one end, the junction sequence differs from germline, possibly due to a read error. This chain connects TRBV4-2 to TRBJ1-1, with D maybe TRBD1 (5 bases). The CDR3 totals 12 residues. Germline CDR1 reads LGHNA; CDR2 reads YNFKEQ. The CDR3 nucleotides read TGTGCCAGCAGCCAAGATGCATTGGGGCAGGGTTTT. As protein: CASSQDALGQGF.

The chain combines TRBV7-2 with TRBJ2-3, with a weak D call TRBD1 (5 bases). The CDR3 spans 17 residues. V was trimmed by 5 bases and J by 0 bases, leaving 18 bases between them. In germline, CDR1 is SGHTA, CDR2 FQGNSA. CDR3 residues: CASSVGLRTTSTDTQYF. CDR3 sequence (DNA): TGTGCCAGCAGCGTAGGTTTACGGACAACTAGCACAGATACGCAGTATTTT.

The CDR3: CAIGLAGAGNEQFF. CDR3 bases: TGTGCCATCGGACTAGCGGGGGCCGGGAATGAGCAGTTCTTC. The V and J genes are TRBV6-5 and TRBJ2-1; 13 nucleotides match TRBD2. Germline V CDR1 and CDR2: MNHEY, SVGAGI. J gave up 7 bases and V 10 bases, and 7 bases lay outside the gene matches. The CDR3 is 14 residues long.

The V call is TRBV7-9, the J call TRBJ2-1, with D perhaps matching TRBD1 (5 bases). Per the germline V gene, CDR1 is SEHNR and CDR2 is FQNEAQ (reference sequence). The CDR3 totals 13 residues. V was cut by 5 bases and J by 10 bases, with 15 bases left in between. CDR3 DNA sequence: TGTGCCAGCAGCCGATCAGGGCAGTGGGAGCAGTTCTTC. Protein product: CASSRSGQWEQFF.

V is TRBV7-9 and J is TRBJ1-1; 9 bases map to TRBD1. V shed 5 bases, J shed 10 bases, and the junction held 8 bases outside the gene matches. This CDR3 region has 13 residues. CDR1 is SEHNR and CDR2 is FQNEAQ in the germline V gene (reference sequence). CDR3 protein: CASSRDRVVGAFF. In DNA, the CDR3 is TGTGCCAGCAGCCGGGACAGGGTGGTAGGAGCTTTCTTT.